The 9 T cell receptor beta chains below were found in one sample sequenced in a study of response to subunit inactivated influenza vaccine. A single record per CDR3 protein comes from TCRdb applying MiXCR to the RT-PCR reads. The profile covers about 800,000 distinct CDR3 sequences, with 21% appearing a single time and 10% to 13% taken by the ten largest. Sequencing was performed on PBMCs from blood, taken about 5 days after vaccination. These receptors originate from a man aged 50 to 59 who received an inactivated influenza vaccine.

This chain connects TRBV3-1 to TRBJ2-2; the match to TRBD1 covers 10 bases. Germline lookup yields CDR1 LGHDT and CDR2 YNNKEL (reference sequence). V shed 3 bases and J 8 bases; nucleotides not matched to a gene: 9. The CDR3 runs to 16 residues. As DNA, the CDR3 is TGTGCCAGCAGCCATACCCGGGACAGGGGACGGGGGGAGCTGTTTTTT. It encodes CASSHTRDRGRGELFF.

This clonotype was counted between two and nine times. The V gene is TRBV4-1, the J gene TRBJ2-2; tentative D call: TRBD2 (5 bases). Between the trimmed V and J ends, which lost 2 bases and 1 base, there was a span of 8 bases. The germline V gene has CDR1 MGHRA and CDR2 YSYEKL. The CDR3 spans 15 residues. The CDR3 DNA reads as TGCGCCAGCAGCCAATTTCGGGGGAACACCGGGGAGCTGTTTTTT. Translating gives CASSQFRGNTGELFF.

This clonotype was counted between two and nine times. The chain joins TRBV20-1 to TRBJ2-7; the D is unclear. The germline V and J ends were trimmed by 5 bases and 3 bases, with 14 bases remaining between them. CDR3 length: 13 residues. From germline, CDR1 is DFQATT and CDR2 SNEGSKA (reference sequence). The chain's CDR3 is CSAPLSERYEQYF. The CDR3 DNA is TGCAGTGCTCCCTTGTCCGAGCGCTACGAGCAGTACTTC.

The CDR3 sequence: CASSLDAGVQYF. In DNA form, the CDR3 reads TGTGCCAGCAGCTTAGACGCAGGAGTACAGTACTTC. This chain uses TRBV7-2 with TRBJ2-4; D is ambiguous. The V and J ends lost 1 base and 13 bases respectively, with 11 bases between them. This CDR3 spans 12 amino acids. Germline V CDR1 and CDR2: SGHTA, FQGNSA.

The CDR3 region is CATRDPRAHNEQFF. The CDR3 region has the DNA TGTGCCACCCGGGACCCCCGCGCACACAATGAGCAGTTCTTC. This chain links TRBV10-3 with TRBJ2-1; either TRBD1 or TRBD2 may fit D (5 bases each). The germline CDR1 and CDR2 sequences are ENHRY and SYGVKD. The CDR3 has 14 residues. V lost 10 bases and J 5 bases, leaving 18 bases between the germline ends.

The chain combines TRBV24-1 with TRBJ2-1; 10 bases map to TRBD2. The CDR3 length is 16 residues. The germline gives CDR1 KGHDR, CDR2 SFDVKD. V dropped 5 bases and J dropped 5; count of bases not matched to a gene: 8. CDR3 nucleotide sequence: TGTGCCACCAGTGGCCTAGCGGGAGACCCCGACAATGAGCAGTTCTTC. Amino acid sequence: CATSGLAGDPDNEQFF.

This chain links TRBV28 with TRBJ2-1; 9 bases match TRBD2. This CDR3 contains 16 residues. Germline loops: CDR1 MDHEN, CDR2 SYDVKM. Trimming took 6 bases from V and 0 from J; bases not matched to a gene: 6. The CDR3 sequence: CASRGSGGPSYNEQFF. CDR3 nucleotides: TGTGCCAGCAGGGGTAGCGGGGGCCCCTCCTACAATGAGCAGTTCTTC.

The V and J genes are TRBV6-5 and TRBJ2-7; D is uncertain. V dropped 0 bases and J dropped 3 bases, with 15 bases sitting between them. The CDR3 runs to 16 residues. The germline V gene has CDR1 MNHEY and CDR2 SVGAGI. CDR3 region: CASSYSRTPGYYEQYF. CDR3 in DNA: TGTGCCAGCAGTTACTCTAGAACCCCGGGTTACTACGAGCAGTACTTC.

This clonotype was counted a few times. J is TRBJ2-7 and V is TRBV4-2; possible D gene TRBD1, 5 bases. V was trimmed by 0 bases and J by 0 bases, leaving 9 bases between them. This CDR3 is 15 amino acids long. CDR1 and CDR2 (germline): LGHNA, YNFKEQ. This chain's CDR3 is CASSQDTQGSYEQYF. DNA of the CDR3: TGTGCCAGCAGCCAAGATACCCAGGGCTCCTACGAGCAGTACTTC.